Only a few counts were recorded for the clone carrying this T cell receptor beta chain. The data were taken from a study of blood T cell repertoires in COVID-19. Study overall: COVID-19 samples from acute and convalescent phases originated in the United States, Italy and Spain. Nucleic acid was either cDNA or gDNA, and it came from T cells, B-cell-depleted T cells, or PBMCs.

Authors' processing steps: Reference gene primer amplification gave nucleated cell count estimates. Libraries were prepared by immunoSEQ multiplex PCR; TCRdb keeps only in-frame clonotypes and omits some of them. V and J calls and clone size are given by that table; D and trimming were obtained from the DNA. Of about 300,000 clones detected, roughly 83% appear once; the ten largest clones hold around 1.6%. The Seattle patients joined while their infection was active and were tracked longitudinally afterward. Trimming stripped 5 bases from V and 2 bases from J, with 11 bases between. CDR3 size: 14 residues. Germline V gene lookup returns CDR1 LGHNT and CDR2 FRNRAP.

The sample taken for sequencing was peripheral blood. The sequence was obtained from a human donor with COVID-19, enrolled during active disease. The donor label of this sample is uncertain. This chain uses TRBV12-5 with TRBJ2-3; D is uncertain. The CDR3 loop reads CASGPLSNTDTQYF. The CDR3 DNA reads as TGTGCTAGTGGTCCCTTGAGCAACACAGATACGCAGTATTTT.